This T cell receptor (beta chain) is drawn from a study of post-analysis software for immune sequencing data. Study outcomes and limitations: F measure grouped same-batch samples tightly together. In patients, four to six TRBV segments were more frequent than in controls, with TRBV5-6, TRBV5-1 and TRBV20-1 among them.

Remarks on this clonotype: Its specificity is not known.

Trimming cost V 11 bases and J 1 base, with 21 bases left between them. CDR1 is MNHEY and CDR2 is SVGAGI in the germline V gene. The CDR3 contains 15 residues. Unique molecular identifiers were present in the TCR beta cDNA libraries. MiXCR, applied by TCRdb to the PCR reads, yields one record per CDR3 protein. The sample gives hundreds of thousands of distinct CDR3 sequences, 40% to 50% of which show up once; about 1.8% is in the top ten. The specimen sequenced was blood. The chain employs TRBV6-5 and TRBJ2-7, with D perhaps assigned TRBD1 or TRBD2 (6 bases each). This TCR was sampled from a girl aged 5 to 17 with multiple sclerosis. As DNA, the CDR3 is TGTGCCGGCCACAAAGGGGGGCGAGCGTCCTACGAGCAGTACTTC. This gives the protein CAGHKGGRASYEQYF.